The entry below describes one T cell receptor (beta chain). As yet, its antigen is unknown. Being one base from a much bigger clone, this may be a read error. This sample stems from a study of tumor-infiltrating lymphocytes in primary liver carcinoma. The source of the blood RNA was unsorted whole blood, and germline DNA was extracted as well. Using a constant-region primer together with ProtoScript II reverse transcriptase, TCR beta cDNA was made from roughly 540 ng of total RNA. Three rounds of nested multiplex PCR with slightly modified ARM-PCR produced TCR beta libraries. Two initial PCR rounds of roughly 10 cycles each paired TRBV1-TRBV30 forward primers with a C-beta reverse primer. TCRdb re-analysed the multiplex PCR reads in MiXCR, keeping a single row per CDR3 protein. The sample includes some 180,000 distinct CDR3 sequences, approximately 60% seen only once; the top ten take 72%. Findings and caveats of the study: Tumor region pairs shared more overlap than did tumor-adjacent and tumor-blood pairs.

The CDR3 consists of 17 residues. Trimming took 5 bases from V and 6 from J, leaving 24 bases between them. Germline V gene lookup returns CDR1 MNHEY and CDR2 SVGEGT. Material for sequencing was peripheral blood. The J gene is TRBJ2-3, the V gene TRBV6-2 or TRBV6-3; D may be TRBD2 (5 bases). This TCR came from a man in his forties with primary liver carcinoma and hepatitis B virus infection. This CDR3 is CASSQLYGVSRRDTQYF. Here the CDR3 DNA reads TGTGCCAGCAGTCAACTTTACGGGGTCAGTCGGAGGGATACGCAGTATTTT.